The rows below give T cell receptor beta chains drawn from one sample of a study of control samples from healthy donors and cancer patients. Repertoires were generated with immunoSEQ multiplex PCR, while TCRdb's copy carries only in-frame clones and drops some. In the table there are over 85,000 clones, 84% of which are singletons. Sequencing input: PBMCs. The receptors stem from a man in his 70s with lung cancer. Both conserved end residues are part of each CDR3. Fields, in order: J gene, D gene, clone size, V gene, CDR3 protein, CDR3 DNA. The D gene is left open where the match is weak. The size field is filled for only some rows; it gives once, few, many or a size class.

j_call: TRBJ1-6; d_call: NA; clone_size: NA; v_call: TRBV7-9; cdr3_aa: CASVQGKGSPLHF; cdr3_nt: TGTGCCAGCGTGCAGGGGAAGGGATCACCCCTCCACTTT
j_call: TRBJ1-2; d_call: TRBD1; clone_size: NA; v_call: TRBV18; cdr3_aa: CASQQGATNYGYTF; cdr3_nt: TGTGCCAGCCAACAGGGGGCTACTAACTATGGCTACACCTTC
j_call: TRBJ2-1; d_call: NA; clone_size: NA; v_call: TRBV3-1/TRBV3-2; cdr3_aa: CASSPLGMDNEQFF; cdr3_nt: TGTGCCAGCAGCCCTCTCGGGATGGACAATGAGCAGTTCTTC
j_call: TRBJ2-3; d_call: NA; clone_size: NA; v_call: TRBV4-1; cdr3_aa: CASRSTDTQYF; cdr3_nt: TGCGCCAGCAGAAGCACAGATACGCAGTATTTT
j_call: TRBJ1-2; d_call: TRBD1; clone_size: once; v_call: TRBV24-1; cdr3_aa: CATSFGQGYGYTF; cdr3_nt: TGTGCCACCAGCTTCGGACAGGGATATGGCTACACCTTC
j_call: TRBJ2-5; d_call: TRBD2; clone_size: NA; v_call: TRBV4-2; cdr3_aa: CASSPGTSGGPIQETQYF; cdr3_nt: TGTGCCAGCAGCCCCGGGACTAGCGGGGGGCCAATCCAAGAGACCCAGTACTTC
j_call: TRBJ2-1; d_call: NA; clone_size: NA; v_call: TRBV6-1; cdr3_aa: CASSESSRLIGDEQFF; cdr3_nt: TGTGCCAGCAGTGAATCCTCCAGGTTAATCGGGGATGAGCAGTTCTTC
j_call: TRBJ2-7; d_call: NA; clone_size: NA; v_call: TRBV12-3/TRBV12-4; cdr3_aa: CASSKTHSYEQYF; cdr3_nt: TGTGCCAGCAGCAAGACTCACTCCTACGAGCAGTACTTC
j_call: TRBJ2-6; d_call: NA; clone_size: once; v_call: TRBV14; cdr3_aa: CASSQLTGGANVLTF; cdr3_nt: TGTGCCAGCAGCCAGCTAACAGGTGGGGCCAACGTCCTGACTTTC
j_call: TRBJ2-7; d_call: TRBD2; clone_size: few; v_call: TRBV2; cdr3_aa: CASSPLGLAGVEQYF; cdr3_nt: TGTGCCAGCAGTCCTCTGGGACTAGCGGGGGTCGAGCAGTACTTC
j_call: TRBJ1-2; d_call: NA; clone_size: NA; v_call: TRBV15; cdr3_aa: CATSRDIAGNGYTF; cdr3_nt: TGTGCCACCAGCAGAGATATCGCAGGGAATGGCTACACCTTC
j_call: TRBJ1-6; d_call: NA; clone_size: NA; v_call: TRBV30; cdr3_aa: CAWRTGTRNSPLHF; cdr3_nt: TGTGCCTGGAGGACCGGGACGCGCAATTCACCCCTCCACTTT
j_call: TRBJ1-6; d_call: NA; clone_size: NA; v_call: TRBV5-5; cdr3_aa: CASSLEQSYNSPLHF; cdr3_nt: TGTGCCAGCAGCTTGGAACAGTCCTATAATTCACCCCTCCACTTT
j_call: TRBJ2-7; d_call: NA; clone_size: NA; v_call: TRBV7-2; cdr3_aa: CASSLGGGGFYEQYF; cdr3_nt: TGTGCCAGCAGCTTAGGCGGAGGGGGCTTTTACGAGCAGTACTTC
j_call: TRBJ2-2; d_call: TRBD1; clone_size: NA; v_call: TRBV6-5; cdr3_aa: CASSSVGTGITGELFF; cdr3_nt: TGTGCCAGCAGTTCCGTGGGGACAGGCATCACCGGGGAGCTGTTTTTT
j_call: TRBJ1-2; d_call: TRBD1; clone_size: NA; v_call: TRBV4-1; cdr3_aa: CASSPGTGEAGFYGYTF; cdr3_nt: TGCGCCAGCAGCCCAGGGACAGGGGAGGCTGGGTTCTATGGCTACACCTTC
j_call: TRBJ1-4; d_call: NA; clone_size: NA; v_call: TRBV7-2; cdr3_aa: CASSYRTNEKLFF; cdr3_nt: TGTGCCAGCAGCTACAGAACTAATGAAAAACTGTTTTTT
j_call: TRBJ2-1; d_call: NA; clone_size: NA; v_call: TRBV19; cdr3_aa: CASSIKFLGAPAYNEQFF; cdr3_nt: TGTGCCAGTAGTATAAAATTTTTGGGCGCTCCTGCCTACAATGAGCAGTTCTTC
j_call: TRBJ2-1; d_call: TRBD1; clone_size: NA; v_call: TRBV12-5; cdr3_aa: CASGSHRDRGALHEQFF; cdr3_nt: TGTGCTAGTGGTTCCCACCGCGACAGGGGGGCTCTGCATGAGCAGTTCTTC
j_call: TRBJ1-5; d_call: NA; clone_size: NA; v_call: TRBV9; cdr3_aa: CASSVDGATGPQHF; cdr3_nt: TGTGCCAGCAGCGTAGATGGGGCAACAGGCCCCCAGCATTTT
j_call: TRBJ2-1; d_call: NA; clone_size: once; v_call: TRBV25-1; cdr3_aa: CASSDPGGMRGNEQFF; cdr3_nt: TGTGCCAGCAGTGACCCAGGGGGGATGAGGGGCAATGAGCAGTTCTTC
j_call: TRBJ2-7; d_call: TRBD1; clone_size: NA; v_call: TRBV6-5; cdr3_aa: CASSRRGSLSYEQYF; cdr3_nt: TGTGCCAGCAGCCGCAGGGGGTCTCTCTCCTACGAGCAGTACTTC
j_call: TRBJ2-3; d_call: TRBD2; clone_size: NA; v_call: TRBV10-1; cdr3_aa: CASSERGTSGGTDTQYF; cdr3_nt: TGCGCCAGCAGTGAGCGGGGGACTAGCGGGGGCACAGATACGCAGTATTTT
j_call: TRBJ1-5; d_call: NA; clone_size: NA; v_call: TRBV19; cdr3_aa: CASRKTEYSNQPQHF; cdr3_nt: TGTGCCAGTAGAAAGACGGAATATAGCAATCAGCCCCAGCATTTT
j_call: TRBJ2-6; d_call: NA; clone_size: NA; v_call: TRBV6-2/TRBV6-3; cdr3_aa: CASSYGGSGANVLTF; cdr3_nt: TGTGCCAGCAGTTACGGGGGCTCTGGGGCCAACGTCCTGACTTTC
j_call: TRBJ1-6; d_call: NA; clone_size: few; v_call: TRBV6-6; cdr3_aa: CASSYSGTTYSPLHF; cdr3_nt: TGTGCCAGCAGTTACTCCGGTACAACTTATTCACCCCTCCACTTT
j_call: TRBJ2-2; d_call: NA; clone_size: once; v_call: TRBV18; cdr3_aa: CASSTWTATGELFF; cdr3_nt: TGTGCCAGCTCAACCTGGACAGCCACCGGGGAGCTGTTTTTT
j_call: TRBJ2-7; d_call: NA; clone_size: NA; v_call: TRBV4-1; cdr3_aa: CASSQERGGPPYEQYF; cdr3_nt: TGCGCCAGCAGCCAAGAGAGGGGGGGGCCCCCCTACGAGCAGTACTTC
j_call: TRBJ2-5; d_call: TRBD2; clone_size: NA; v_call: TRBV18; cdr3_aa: CASSPSGTRETQYF; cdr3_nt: TGTGCCAGCTCACCCTCCGGGACTAGAGAGACCCAGTACTTC
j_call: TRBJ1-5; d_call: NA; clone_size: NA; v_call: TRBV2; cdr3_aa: CASRQQENSNQPQHF; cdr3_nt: TGTGCCAGCAGACAACAGGAGAATAGCAATCAGCCCCAGCATTTT
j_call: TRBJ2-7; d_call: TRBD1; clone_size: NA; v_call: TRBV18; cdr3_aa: CASHLGTGDYEQYF; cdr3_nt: TGTGCCAGCCACCTGGGGACAGGGGACTACGAGCAGTACTTC
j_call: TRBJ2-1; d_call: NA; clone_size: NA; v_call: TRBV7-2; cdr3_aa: CASSLLGGGLSYNEQFF; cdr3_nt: TGTGCCAGCAGCTTATTGGGGGGGGGCCTATCCTACAATGAGCAGTTCTTC
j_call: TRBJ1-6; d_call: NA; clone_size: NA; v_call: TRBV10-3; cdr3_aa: CAISEGAGYSPLHF; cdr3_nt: TGTGCCATCAGTGAGGGGGCAGGGTATTCACCCCTCCACTTT
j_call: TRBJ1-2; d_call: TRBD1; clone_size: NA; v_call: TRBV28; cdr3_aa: CASRTGTGVYGYTF; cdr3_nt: TGTGCCAGCAGAACCGGGACAGGGGTCTATGGCTACACCTTC
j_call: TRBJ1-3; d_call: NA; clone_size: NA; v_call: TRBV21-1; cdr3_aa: CASSPRGGSAGNTIYF; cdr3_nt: TGTGCCAGCAGCCCCCGGGGGGGAAGCGCTGGAAACACCATATATTTT
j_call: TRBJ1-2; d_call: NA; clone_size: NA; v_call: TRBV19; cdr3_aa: CASTRDSLYGYTF; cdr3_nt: TGTGCCAGTACCCGAGACAGTCTCTATGGCTACACCTTC
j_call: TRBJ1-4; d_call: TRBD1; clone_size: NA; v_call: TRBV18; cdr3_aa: CASSPIPGTVNEKLFF; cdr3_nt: TGTGCCAGCTCACCCATACCCGGGACAGTCAATGAAAAACTGTTTTTT
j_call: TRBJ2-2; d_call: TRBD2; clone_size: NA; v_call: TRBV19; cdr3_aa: CASSIGLAGGELFF; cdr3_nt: TGTGCCAGTAGTATCGGTCTAGCGGGCGGGGAGCTGTTTTTT
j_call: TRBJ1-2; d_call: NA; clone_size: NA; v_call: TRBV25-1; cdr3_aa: CASSDGGPYGYTF; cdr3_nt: TGTGCCAGCAGTGACGGGGGGCCCTATGGCTACACCTTC
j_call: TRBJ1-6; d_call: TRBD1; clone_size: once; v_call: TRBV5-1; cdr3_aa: CASSMTGGMKNSPLHF; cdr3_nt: TGCGCCAGCAGCATGACAGGGGGCATGAAAAATTCACCCCTCCACTTT